The text below deals with one TCR beta chain. Antigen unknown. The PCR used 60 Vbeta and 13 Jbeta primers. Repertoires were generated with immunoSEQ multiplex PCR, while TCRdb's copy carries only in-frame clones and drops some. The table includes about 130,000 clones, around 78% detected once. This sample was included in a study of cytomegalovirus exposure and HLA in healthy donors. Study in general: One earlier analysis, a look at 180 million or so T cells, found some 100 million unique TCR beta sequences. The Caucasian-associated ancestry cluster held about 80% of a few hundred genotyped donors.

The CDR3 is 15 residues long. The germline CDR1 and CDR2 sequences are SNHLY and FYNNEI. V lost 7 bases, J lost 5 bases, and 21 bases lay in between. Points from the study as a whole: TCR beta sequences numbering around 15,000 were associated with HLA alleles at 0.05 false discovery rate in a later analysis.

The clonotype comes from a man in his late teens or twenties in good health and CMV-seropositive. The source material was PBMCs. This chain uses TRBV2 with TRBJ2-7; D not resolved. CDR3 region: CASTHSRLAMNEQYF. The CDR3, as DNA: TGTGCCAGCACACATTCTAGACTGGCTATGAACGAGCAGTACTTC.